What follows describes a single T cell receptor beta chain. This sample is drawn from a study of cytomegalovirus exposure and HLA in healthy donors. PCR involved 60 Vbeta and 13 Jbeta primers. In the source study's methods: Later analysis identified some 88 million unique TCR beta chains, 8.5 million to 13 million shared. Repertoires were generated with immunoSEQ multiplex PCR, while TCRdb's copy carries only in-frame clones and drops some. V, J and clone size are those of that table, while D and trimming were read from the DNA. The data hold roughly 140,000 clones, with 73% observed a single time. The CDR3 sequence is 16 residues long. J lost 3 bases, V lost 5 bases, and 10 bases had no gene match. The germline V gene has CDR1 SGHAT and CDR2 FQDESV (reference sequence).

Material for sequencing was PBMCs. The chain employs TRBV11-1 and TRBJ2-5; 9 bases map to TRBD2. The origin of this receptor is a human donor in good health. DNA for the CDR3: TGTGCCAGCAGCACATTAGCGGGAGTAAGCAAAGAGACCCAGTACTTC. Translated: CASSTLAGVSKETQYF.